This T cell receptor (beta chain) was identified in a study of sequential checkpoint blockade in melanoma. Background on the study: First-line arms were nivolumab then ipilimumab, or the reverse, randomized 1:1. Both treatment sequences were followed by maintenance nivolumab.

Data came from immunoSEQ multiplex PCR; TCRdb stores just in-frame clones and leaves some out. The table records roughly 1,700 clones, roughly 73% of them present only once. The treatment is: randomized to nivolumab then ipilimumab (arm A) or the reverse (arm B). None of the patients previously received DNA-damaging chemotherapy. Live CD3+CD8+ CD19− CD56− cells were sorted from PBMCs. Sequencing was performed on CD8+ T cells sorted from blood (inferred from file names), taken from a patient given nivolumab and ipilimumab in sequence. This sequence originates from a human donor with melanoma.

CDR3 nucleotide sequence: TGTGCCAGCAGCCAAAACCCGGGTACCTACGAGCAGTACTTC. Translation gives CASSQNPGTYEQYF. V and J are TRBV6-6 and TRBJ2-7, with no clear D. Germline CDR1 MNHNY, CDR2 SVGAGI (reference sequence). With 6 bases removed from V and 2 bases from J, the gap between germline ends came to 14 bases. The CDR3 loop spans 14 amino acids.